This TCR beta chain came from a study of T-cell reconstitution after alpha-beta-depleted transplantation in children. Unique molecular identifiers were used to barcode this TCRbeta library. Each CDR3 protein is one row after TCRdb ran MiXCR on the PCR reads. This sample has some 550,000 distinct CDR3 sequences, with 15% to 20% found just once. Here the sequenced sample was PBMCs from the stem cell graft donor, taken from the stem cell graft. The sequence was collected from a human donor who donated a stem cell graft to a child with acute lymphoblastic leukemia.

As DNA, the CDR3 is TGTGCCAGCAGTATAGGGGGGTTTAATGAAAAACTGTTTTTT. Amino acids: CASSIGGFNEKLFF. This chain joins TRBV6-1 and TRBJ1-4, with a weak D call TRBD1 (6 bases). Germline assignment: CDR1 MNHNS and CDR2 SASEGT. There are 14 residues in the CDR3. V dropped 5 bases and J dropped 4 bases, with 11 bases sitting between them.